These 19 T cell receptor beta chains came from one sample sequenced in a study of shared clonotypes between healthy human individuals. Sequenced by immunoSEQ multiplex PCR; TCRdb stores in-frame clones only, minus some. This sample has 950,000 to 1,100,000 clones, with around 78% found just once. The sample consisted of memory CD4+ T cells from PBMCs. Subset given: CD45RA-negative fraction. The source is a man younger than 35 in good health. Some clones in this sample may be carry-over from other donors' samples.

This clone was observed a single time. This chain links TRBV18 with TRBJ1-1, with TRBD1 matching over 7 bases. This CDR3 has 12 residues. Germline CDR1 is KGHSH and CDR2 is LQKENI. Trimming cost V 6 bases and J 8 bases; bases outside gene matches: 6. CDR3 in DNA: TGTGCCAGCTCGCTCAGACAGGGAGAAGCTTTCTTT. Protein: CASSLRQGEAFF.

This clone came up once. The chain is built from TRBV28 and TRBJ1-5; tentatively, D is TRBD1 (5 bases). This CDR3 contains 15 residues. CDR1 and CDR2 from the germline V gene are MDHEN and SYDVKM. V was cut by 1 base and J by 6 bases, with 13 bases left in between. The CDR3 bases are TGTGCCAGCAGTTTATTGGGGGGAAACTTTCAGCCCCAGCATTTT. Protein sequence: CASSLLGGNFQPQHF.

This chain links TRBV5-1 with TRBJ2-2; D is undetermined. CDR3 length: 14 amino acids. Trimming took off 5 bases at V and 4 bases at J, with 12 bases between the two ends. Germline CDR1 and CDR2: SGHRS and YFSETQ. The DNA for the CDR3 is TGCGCCAGCAGAGGGCAGGTGGGCACCGGGGAGCTGTTTTTT. Translating gives CASRGQVGTGELFF.

This rearrangement joins TRBV7-2 to TRBJ1-6; D unclear. Germline lookup yields CDR1 SGHTA and CDR2 FQGNSA. Trimming left V 0 bases short and J 10 bases short, with 10 bases between. The CDR3 is made up of 14 amino acids. The CDR3 loop is CASSLASHGSPLHF. The CDR3 DNA follows: TGTGCCAGCAGCTTAGCTAGCCATGGGTCACCCCTCCACTTT.

The chain recombines TRBV11-1 with TRBJ2-7; D not resolved. CDR3 length: 15 amino acids. V shed 6 bases and J shed 2 bases, with 17 bases lying between them. The V gene's germline CDR1 is SGHAT and CDR2 FQDESV (reference sequence). The CDR3 coding sequence is TGTGCCAGCAGGCCGTCCTCTCGGGCAACCTACGAGCAGTACTTC. Protein product: CASRPSSRATYEQYF. Full variable domain (missing parts from reference TRBV11-1 and TRBJ2-7): EAEVAQSPRYKITEKSQAVAFWCDPISGHATLYWYRQILGQGPELLVQFQDESVVDDSQLPKDRFSAERLKGVDSTLKIQPAELGDSAMYLCASRPSSRATYEQYFGPGTRLTVT.

The V call is TRBV6-1, the J call TRBJ2-1, with TRBD2 as a possible D gene (6 bases). V lost 2 bases and J lost 15, with 20 bases in between. In germline, CDR1 is MNHNS, CDR2 SASEGT. The CDR3 spans 14 residues. CDR3 sequence reads: CASSELRSMAGRFF. As DNA, the CDR3 is TGTGCCAGCAGTGAATTGAGGAGCATGGCGGGGAGGTTCTTC.

The J gene is TRBJ2-3, the V gene TRBV27; D call uncertain. The germline V gene encodes CDR1 MNHEY and CDR2 SMNVEV (reference sequence). The V gene lost 2 bases and the J gene lost 3 bases, with 6 bases spanning the gap. The CDR3 contains 13 residues. Here the CDR3 DNA reads TGTGCCAGCAGTTTACTCAGAACAGATACGCAGTATTTT. As protein: CASSLLRTDTQYF.

In its sample, this clone was seen many times. The V gene is TRBV2, the J gene TRBJ1-2, with 7 nucleotides matching TRBD1. The CDR3 extends over 13 amino acids. Per germline, CDR1 SNHLY and CDR2 FYNNEI. V was clipped by 6 bases and J by 1 base; unmatched bases: 2. The CDR3 loop reads CASSGQVNYGYTF. The CDR3 DNA reads TGTGCCAGCAGCGGACAGGTTAACTATGGCTACACCTTC. Variable domain in full (rest from reference TRBV2 and TRBJ1-2): EPEVTQTPSHQVTQMGQEVILRCVPISNHLYFYWYRQILGQKVEFLVSFYNNEISEKSEIFDDQFSVERPDGSNFTLKIRSTKLEDSAMYFCASSGQVNYGYTFGSGTRLTVV.

This clone was observed a handful of times. The chain joins TRBV9 to TRBJ2-7, with 7 positions matching TRBD1. The CDR3 has 12 residues. Unmatched junction bases numbered 4, after V lost 4 bases and J lost 6 bases. Per germline, CDR1 SGDLS and CDR2 YYNGEE. The CDR3 DNA follows: TGTGCCAGCAGCACCTACAGGGGCGAGCAGTACTTC. This gives the protein CASSTYRGEQYF.

This chain connects TRBV7-9 to TRBJ2-1; 10 bases line up with TRBD2. J lost 6 bases, V lost 7 bases, and 9 bases had no gene match. Germline lookup yields CDR1 SEHNR and CDR2 FQNEAQ (reference sequence). The CDR3 consists of 15 residues. DNA of the CDR3: TGTGCCAGCACACCAGGGACTAGCGTATCCAATGAGCAGTTCTTC. Translating it yields CASTPGTSVSNEQFF.

Of note for this clone: With a much larger clone just one base away, this may be a read error. The chain has TRBV6-5 and TRBJ2-7; D remains ambiguous. Trimming removed 4 bases at V and 3 bases at J, with 4 bases between. The CDR3 is 11 amino acids. CDR1 MNHEY and CDR2 SVGAGI come from the germline V gene. The CDR3 is CASSWGYEQYF. The CDR3 nucleotides are TGTGCCAGCAGTTGGGGCTACGAGCAGTACTTC.

The rearrangement links TRBV28 to TRBJ1-1; D not certain. The CDR3 is 16 residues long. Trimming cost V 6 bases and J 2 bases, with 19 bases left between them. Germline V gives CDR1 MDHEN, CDR2 SYDVKM. The CDR3 region has the DNA TGTGCCAGCAGCAAGAGATCACTTCAAGGAAACACTGAAGCTTTCTTT. This codes for CASSKRSLQGNTEAFF.

The V and J genes are TRBV30 and TRBJ1-3; D uncertain. The V end was cut by 0 bases, the J end by 4 bases, with 13 bases between. This CDR3 region has 15 residues. CDR1 and CDR2 (germline): GTSNPN, SVGIG (reference sequence). The CDR3 is CAWSVLTGGGNTIYF. In DNA form, the CDR3 reads TGTGCCTGGAGTGTCTTGACCGGAGGGGGAAACACCATATATTTT. The whole variable domain, filled in from reference TRBV30 and TRBJ1-3, reads SQTIHQWPATLVQPVGSPLSLECTVEGTSNPNLYWYRQAAGRGLQLLFYSVGIGQISSEVPQNLSASRPQDRQFILSSKKLLLSDSGFYLCAWSVLTGGGNTIYFGEGSWLTVV.

The chain joins TRBV11-2 to TRBJ2-1; a possible D gene is TRBD2 (5 bases). Trimming cost V 1 base and J 4 bases, with 20 bases left between them. Germline V gene data show CDR1 as SGHAT and CDR2 as FQNNGV. The CDR3 covers 18 residues. The CDR3 protein is CASSLGRGRSGLYNEQFF. The CDR3 region has the DNA TGTGCCAGCAGCTTAGGCCGGGGTCGGAGCGGCTTATACAATGAGCAGTTCTTC.

The rearrangement links TRBV6-5 to TRBJ2-7; 7 nucleotides agree with TRBD1. Germline CDR1 MNHEY, CDR2 SVGAGI. V lost 5 bases and J lost 3; bases outside the gene matches: 10. CDR3 length equals 15 residues. CDR3: CASSPPRDSLYEQYF. CDR3 nucleotides: TGTGCCAGCAGTCCCCCTAGGGACAGTCTCTACGAGCAGTACTTC.

V usage is TRBV28 and J usage is TRBJ2-5; D is ambiguous. CDR1 MDHEN and CDR2 SYDVKM come from the germline V gene. The CDR3 is made up of 15 amino acids. V lost 7 bases and J 5 bases, leaving 20 bases between the germline ends. CDR3 protein: CASTSPPSGRETQYF. The DNA of the CDR3 is TGTGCCAGCACATCACCACCGTCCGGAAGGGAGACCCAGTACTTC.

This clone appeared a few times. The V and J genes are TRBV5-1 and TRBJ2-7; 7 bases align to TRBD1. Germline loops: CDR1 SGHRS, CDR2 YFSETQ. V was pared by 4 bases and J by 0 bases, with 7 bases of the junction left unmatched. This CDR3 spans 15 amino acids. CDR3 nucleotide sequence: TGCGCCAGCAGCCCACAGACAGGGAGCTCCTACGAGCAGTACTTC. This codes for CASSPQTGSSYEQYF.

Notes on this clone: The same CDR3 arises from other DNA sequences in this sample as well. The DNA for the CDR3 is TGCGCCAGCAGCTTAGGGCTAGCGTCGTACAATGAGCAGTTCTTC. Protein: CASSLGLASYNEQFF. The chain combines TRBV5-1 with TRBJ2-1, with a tentative D call TRBD2 (6 bases). Germline CDR1 and CDR2: SGHRS and YFSETQ. Between the trimmed V and J ends, which lost 2 bases and 4 bases, there was a span of 13 bases. This CDR3 has 15 residues.

The V and J genes are TRBV6-5 and TRBJ1-1, with D possibly being TRBD1 (5 bases). The CDR3 has 13 amino acids. Germline V gives CDR1 MNHEY, CDR2 SVGAGI. V was trimmed by 7 bases and J by 7 bases, leaving 16 bases between them. The CDR3 spells CASTQTGHGEAFF. CDR3 bases: TGTGCCAGCACCCAGACGGGGCACGGTGAAGCTTTCTTT.